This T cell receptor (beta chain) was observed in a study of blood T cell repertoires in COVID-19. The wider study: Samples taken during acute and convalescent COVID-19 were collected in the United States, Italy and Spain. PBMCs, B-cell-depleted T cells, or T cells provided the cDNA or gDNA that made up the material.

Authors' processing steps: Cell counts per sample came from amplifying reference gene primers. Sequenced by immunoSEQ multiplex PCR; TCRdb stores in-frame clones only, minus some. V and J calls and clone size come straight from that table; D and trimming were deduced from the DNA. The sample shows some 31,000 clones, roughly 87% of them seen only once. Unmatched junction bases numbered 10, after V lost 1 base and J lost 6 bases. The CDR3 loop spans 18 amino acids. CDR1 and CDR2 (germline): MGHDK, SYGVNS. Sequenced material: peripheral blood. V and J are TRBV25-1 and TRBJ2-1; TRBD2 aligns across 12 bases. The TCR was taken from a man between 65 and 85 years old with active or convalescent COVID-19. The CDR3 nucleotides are TGTGCCAGCAGTGAATGGGGAACTAGCGGGAGGTTGGGCAATGAGCAGTTCTTC. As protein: CASSEWGTSGRLGNEQFF.